Following are 21 T cell receptor beta chains from one sample sequenced in a study of STAT3 mutations in large granular lymphocyte leukemia. Study-wide results and caveats: At least one immunodominant TCR beta clonotype appeared in every T-cell large granular lymphocyte leukemia patient.

These receptors have no identified antigens. Sequencing used immunoSEQ multiplex PCR; TCRdb keeps in-frame clones, though not all of them. The table lists approximately 4,000 clones, approximately 50% of them singletons, with approximately 55% in the top ten. Sample: peripheral blood mononuclear cells. The receptors were sampled from a male patient aged 45-60 years with T-cell large granular lymphocyte leukemia. Some clones in this sample may be carry-over from other donors' samples.

J is TRBJ1-5 and V is TRBV10-3; 7 bases line up with TRBD1. In germline, CDR1 is ENHRY, CDR2 SYGVKD. The junction had 4 bases not matched to a gene; V was cut back by 6 bases and J by 5 bases. This CDR3 has 13 residues. CDR3 region: CAIRPDRDQPQHF. The CDR3, as DNA: TGTGCCATCAGACCCGACAGGGATCAGCCCCAGCATTTT.

The J gene is TRBJ1-1, the V gene TRBV27; D remains ambiguous. Trimming pared 6 bases from V and 3 bases from J, leaving 17 bases between. The germline V gene encodes CDR1 MNHEY and CDR2 SMNVEV (reference sequence). The CDR3 is made up of 15 amino acids. CDR3 bases: TGTGCCAGCAGCCCTCGGGGTCGCAAGGACACTGAAGCTTTCTTT. Translation gives CASSPRGRKDTEAFF.

The J gene is TRBJ1-4, the V gene TRBV5-1; the D is unclear. The CDR3 is 16 amino acids. The V end lost 0 bases, the J end lost 8 bases, and 17 bases lay between the germline ends. Germline-derived CDR1 and CDR2 are SGHRS and YFSETQ. The CDR3 coding sequence is TGCGCCAGCAGCTTGGCCAGAGGGCCAGGTCGGGAAAAACTGTTTTTT. Amino acid sequence: CASSLARGPGREKLFF.

The rearrangement joins TRBV30 to TRBJ2-3; 7 bases line up with TRBD2. CDR3 length: 13 residues. In germline, CDR1 is GTSNPN, CDR2 SVGIG (reference sequence). Here the CDR3 reads CAGGGRAMDTQYF. CDR3 sequence (DNA): TGTGCTGGGGGAGGGAGGGCCATGGATACGCAGTATTTT.

The rearrangement links TRBV29-1 to TRBJ2-1; D is unclear. The V gene lost 4 bases and the J gene lost 0 bases, with 7 bases spanning the gap. Germline loops: CDR1 SQVTM, CDR2 ANQGSEA. This CDR3 region has 13 residues. The chain's CDR3 is CSVVRVSYNEQFF. Here the CDR3 DNA reads TGCAGCGTTGTACGGGTCTCCTACAATGAGCAGTTCTTC.

The chain links TRBV9 to TRBJ2-7; unclear D gene. Germline V lookup: CDR1 SGDLS, CDR2 YYNGEE. The CDR3 has 13 amino acids. Trimming removed 0 bases at V and 3 bases at J, with 7 bases between. CDR3 sequence reads: CASSVGWGYEQYF. The CDR3 bases are TGTGCCAGCAGCGTAGGGTGGGGCTACGAGCAGTACTTC.

The V and J genes are TRBV29-1 and TRBJ1-3; D unclear. V gave up 3 bases and J gave up 3 bases, with 12 bases separating them. The germline gives CDR1 SQVTM, CDR2 ANQGSEA. CDR3 length: 14 amino acids. CDR3 coding DNA: TGCAGCGTTGATAGACGGGCGGATGGAAACACCATATATTTT. Residues: CSVDRRADGNTIYF.

This clone has just a few counts. The V and J genes are TRBV29-1 and TRBJ2-5; 9 nucleotides line up with TRBD2. This CDR3 is built from 13 residues. Trimming removed 7 bases from V and 7 bases from J; junction bases left unmatched: 10. Germline V gene data show CDR1 as SQVTM and CDR2 as ANQGSEA. As DNA, the CDR3 is TGCAGCGGTTCGACTAGCGGCGCCGCGACCCAGTACTTC. Residues: CSGSTSGAATQYF.

This chain uses TRBV9 with TRBJ2-1; tentative D call: TRBD2 (5 bases). The germline gives CDR1 SGDLS, CDR2 YYNGEE. The CDR3 totals 15 residues. V shed 2 bases and J shed 8 bases, with 17 bases lying between them. CDR3 in amino acids: CASSVGSGPSDEQFF. CDR3 coding DNA: TGTGCCAGCAGCGTGGGAAGCGGTCCGTCTGATGAGCAGTTCTTC.

This clone was found a few times. This chain uses TRBV18 with TRBJ2-7, with TRBD1 identical over 10 bases. The junction had 5 bases not matched to a gene; V was cut back by 8 bases and J by 7 bases. Germline V gene data show CDR1 as KGHSH and CDR2 as LQKENI. This CDR3 is 12 amino acids long. The CDR3 nucleotides read TGTGCCAGCGCGACAGGGGGCGGAGAGCAGTACTTC. It translates to CASATGGGEQYF.

V usage is TRBV15 and J usage is TRBJ1-5, with TRBD1 as a possible D gene (5 bases). The V and J ends lost 5 bases and 6 bases respectively, with 17 bases between them. Germline assignment: CDR1 LNHNV and CDR2 YYDKDF (reference sequence). CDR3 size: 15 residues. CDR3 nucleotides: TGTGCCACCAGCTCAGAAAGCACGGGGGGTCAGCCCCAGCATTTT. It encodes CATSSESTGGQPQHF. Full variable domain (outside the CDR3, taken from reference TRBV15 and TRBJ1-5): DAMVIQNPRYQVTQFGKPVTLSCSQTLNHNVMYWYQQKSSQAPKLLFHYYDKDFNNEADTPDNFQSRRPNTSFCFLDIRSPGLGDTAMYLCATSSESTGGQPQHFGDGTRLSIL.

By share of the sample, this clone is medium-sized. The chain links TRBV27 to TRBJ2-7; no definite D call. This CDR3 contains 13 residues. V was shortened by 6 bases and J by 0 bases, with 9 bases between the two germline ends. CDR1 and CDR2 (germline): MNHEY, SMNVEV (reference sequence). Here the CDR3 reads CASRLHPSYEQYF. The CDR3 bases are TGTGCCAGCAGACTCCACCCCTCCTACGAGCAGTACTTC.

V usage is TRBV5-6 and J usage is TRBJ2-7, with 8 bases lining up with TRBD1. V was pared by 3 bases and J by 2 bases, with 1 base of the junction left unmatched. The germline CDR1 and CDR2 sequences are SGHDT and YYEEEE. The CDR3 is made up of 13 amino acids. CDR3 nucleotides: TGTGCCAGCAGCTCAGGGGGCCCCTACGAGCAGTACTTC. Protein: CASSSGGPYEQYF.

This chain uses TRBV14 with TRBJ2-7, with D perhaps TRBD2 (5 bases). In germline, CDR1 is SGHDN, CDR2 FVKESK. This CDR3 comprises 13 residues. V was clipped by 4 bases and J by 0 bases, with 7 bases between them. The CDR3 DNA reads as TGTGCCAGCAGCCTCGGACTCTCCTACGAGCAGTACTTC. Its protein is CASSLGLSYEQYF.

The chain carries TRBV5-6 and TRBJ2-7, with 7 bases that match TRBD2. Per germline, CDR1 SGHDT and CDR2 YYEEEE. With 0 bases clipped from V and 4 bases from J, the junction kept 4 bases outside the gene matches. This CDR3 has 14 amino acids. CDR3 amino acids: CASSLGGSKYEQYF. CDR3 nucleotides: TGTGCCAGCAGCTTGGGCGGGAGCAAATACGAGCAGTACTTC.

By share, this clone ranks as medium-sized (0.01 to 0.1%). The rearrangement joins TRBV5-1 to TRBJ1-5, with D hard to call. Per the germline V gene, CDR1 is SGHRS and CDR2 is YFSETQ. The V gene lost 4 bases and the J gene lost 8 bases, with 19 bases spanning the gap. The CDR3 has 15 amino acids. The CDR3 loop reads CASSVGDLGLEPQHF. CDR3 coding DNA: TGCGCCAGCAGCGTGGGTGACTTGGGCCTTGAGCCCCAGCATTTT.

The rearrangement uses TRBV19 and TRBJ2-5, with 12 bases identical to TRBD1. The CDR3 has 15 amino acids. From germline, CDR1 is LNHDA and CDR2 SQIVND (reference sequence). V was pared by 3 bases and J by 4 bases, with 3 bases of the junction left unmatched. The DNA of the CDR3 is TGTGCCAGTAGTATCGGGACAGGGGGCCCAGAGACCCAGTACTTC. Protein sequence: CASSIGTGGPETQYF.

This clone was recorded a few times. At one end the junction does not follow the germline gene, possibly because of a read error. J is TRBJ2-5 and V is TRBV18; no clear D. This CDR3 comprises 13 residues. Per the germline V gene, CDR1 is KGHSH and CDR2 is LQKENI. CDR3 loop: CASSPPENSRLNF. CDR3 sequence (DNA): TGTGCCAGCTCACCACCGGAAAACTCACGACTCAACTTC.

The rearrangement links TRBV18 to TRBJ2-7; D perhaps matches TRBD1 (5 bases). The ends were cut back, 0 bases at V and 1 base at J, with 10 bases in the middle. Germline-derived CDR1 and CDR2 are KGHSH and LQKENI. The CDR3 runs to 15 residues. CDR3 sequence reads: CASSPPRAGSYEQYF. The CDR3 DNA sequence: TGTGCCAGCTCACCACCCAGGGCAGGGTCCTACGAGCAGTACTTC.

This chain connects TRBV9 to TRBJ1-3; no firm D call. The CDR3 runs to 13 residues. Germline-derived CDR1 and CDR2 are SGDLS and YYNGEE. The ends were cut back, 3 bases at V and 1 base at J, with 5 bases in the middle. The CDR3 loop is CASSDPSGNTIYF. CDR3 nucleotides: TGTGCCAGCAGCGACCCGTCTGGAAACACCATATATTTT.

This clone showed up just a few times. The rearrangement joins TRBV6-6 to TRBJ1-1; the D is unclear. Trimming removed 4 bases from V and 7 bases from J, with 10 bases in between. From germline, CDR1 is MNHNY and CDR2 SVGAGI (reference sequence). CDR3 length: 12 residues. The CDR3 sequence is CASSSEEGEAFF. The CDR3 DNA sequence: TGTGCCAGCAGTTCGGAGGAGGGTGAAGCTTTCTTT.